The 31 T cell receptor beta chains listed next were all sequenced from one sample in a study of T cell responses to AZD1222 COVID-19 vaccine. Profiling relied on immunoSEQ multiplex PCR, and the TCRdb table lists in-frame clones only, not all of them. The sample lists about 92,000 clones, 85% to 90% occurring once. The material sequenced was peripheral blood, taken on day 0 of AZD1222 vaccination. These receptors originate from an adult in good health.

This rearrangement joins TRBV3-1 (or the pseudogene TRBV3-2) to TRBJ1-1, with 8 bases identical to TRBD1. CDR3 size: 18 residues. Germline V gene sequence: CDR1 LGHDT, CDR2 YNNKEL (reference sequence). Trimming cost V 0 bases and J 1 base; bases outside gene matches: 10. The CDR3 is CASSQEGLQGVRNTEAFF. Written as DNA, the CDR3 is TGTGCCAGCAGCCAAGAGGGGTTACAGGGGGTCCGGAACACTGAAGCTTTCTTT.

The chain carries TRBV6-5 and TRBJ2-5; D gene ambiguous. The CDR3 runs to 11 residues. Trimming cost V 6 bases and J 9 bases, with 11 bases left between them. The germline V gene encodes CDR1 MNHEY and CDR2 SVGAGI. For the CDR3, the DNA is TGTGCCAGCAGGGCGACTTTGGCCCAGTACTTC. Amino acids: CASRATLAQYF.

This clone was recorded only once. This sequence joins TRBV3-1 (or the pseudogene TRBV3-2) and TRBJ2-7; D is possibly TRBD1 or TRBD2 (6 bases each). CDR3 size: 15 residues. Deletions cut 0 bases from V and 2 bases from J, with 11 bases between. Germline CDR1 reads LGHDT; CDR2 reads YNNKEL (reference sequence). CDR3 DNA: TGTGCCAGCAGCCAAGACGGGGGCACCCCCTACGAGCAGTACTTC. Its translation is CASSQDGGTPYEQYF.

The chain employs TRBV19 and TRBJ1-2; D gene uncertain. The CDR3 has 14 amino acids. Germline V lookup: CDR1 LNHDA, CDR2 SQIVND (reference sequence). The V end was cut by 5 bases, the J end by 4 bases, with 14 bases between. CDR3 region: CASSPDPPRYGYTF. In nucleotides, the CDR3 is TGTGCCAGTAGTCCGGATCCACCTCGCTATGGCTACACCTTC.

This chain links TRBV3-1 (or the pseudogene TRBV3-2) with TRBJ2-3; no clear D. Germline assignment: CDR1 LGHDT and CDR2 YNNKEL (reference sequence). V was shortened by 4 bases and J by 4 bases, with 15 bases between the two germline ends. The CDR3 has 15 amino acids. CDR3 DNA: TGTGCCAGCAGCCCTCCCCCTGGCGTTCCAGATACGCAGTATTTT. This translates into CASSPPPGVPDTQYF.

This clone was recorded a few times. As DNA, the CDR3 is TGTGCCAGCAGTGATGGCTACGAGCAGTACTTC. It codes for CASSDGYEQYF. The chain has TRBV6-1 and TRBJ2-7; unclear D gene. Per the germline V gene, CDR1 is MNHNS and CDR2 is SASEGT. Trimming removed 3 bases from V and 3 bases from J, with 3 bases in between. This CDR3 has 11 residues.

The J gene is TRBJ2-1, the V gene TRBV5-1; D remains unclear. Per the germline V gene, CDR1 is SGHRS and CDR2 is YFSETQ. CDR3 size: 14 residues. V was clipped by 0 bases and J by 8 bases, with 12 bases between them. CDR3 sequence (DNA): TGCGCCAGCAGCTTGGCTCCGAATGAAGATGAGCAGTTCTTC. Translation gives CASSLAPNEDEQFF.

The chain couples TRBV12-3 or TRBV12-4 to TRBJ1-6; D is possibly TRBD1 (5 bases). The CDR3 has 12 amino acids. Between the trimmed V and J ends, which lost 5 bases and 11 bases, there was a span of 10 bases. DNA for the CDR3: TGTGCCAGCAGTAAGGGGTCTCCACCCCTCCACTTT. It yields the protein CASSKGSPPLHF.

V and J are TRBV24-1 and TRBJ2-1; the D is unclear. V was trimmed by 1 base and J by 2 bases, leaving 2 bases between them. This CDR3 spans 13 amino acids. The germline gives CDR1 KGHDR, CDR2 SFDVKD. CDR3 nucleotides: TGTGCCACCAGTGATTTCACCTACAATGAGCAGTTCTTC. As protein: CATSDFTYNEQFF.

The sample holds one count of this clone. The rearrangement uses TRBV6-1 and TRBJ2-2; D uncertain. Germline V CDR1 and CDR2: MNHNS, SASEGT. Between the trimmed V and J ends, which lost 0 bases and 7 bases, there was a span of 6 bases. The CDR3 is 13 residues long. CDR3 bases: TGTGCCAGCAGTGAAGCGTGGCACGGGGAGCTGTTTTTT. It yields the protein CASSEAWHGELFF.

A word on this clone: At one end, the junction sequence differs from germline, possibly due to a read error. The rearrangement joins TRBV29-1 to TRBJ2-3; 9 nucleotides align to TRBD2. The CDR3 has 10 amino acids. Germline V gene data show CDR1 as SQVTM and CDR2 as ANQGSEA. In DNA form, the CDR3 reads TGCAGCGTTGGGTCTAGCGGGGTCCATTTT. Its protein is CSVGSSGVHF.

J is TRBJ1-5 and V is TRBV28; D gene uncertain. The germline V gene encodes CDR1 MDHEN and CDR2 SYDVKM. The CDR3 runs to 12 residues. V lost 10 bases, J lost 2 bases, and 9 bases lay in between. CDR3 protein: CATGSGNQPQHF. The CDR3 region has the DNA TGTGCCACAGGTTCAGGCAATCAGCCCCAGCATTTT.

DNA for the CDR3: TGTGCCAGCAGCTTTAGCGGAACGAACACCGGGGAGCTGTTTTTT. This codes for CASSFSGTNTGELFF. This chain uses TRBV7-8 with TRBJ2-2; TRBD2 is a possible D gene (6 bases). From germline, CDR1 is SGHVS and CDR2 FQNEAQ. CDR3 length: 15 residues. V was trimmed by 3 bases and J by 0 bases, leaving 8 bases between them.

This clone was counted a single time. This sequence joins TRBV3-1 (or the pseudogene TRBV3-2) and TRBJ1-1; a weak D match, TRBD1 (6 bases). V lost 0 bases, J lost 5 bases, and 16 bases lay in between. Germline lookup yields CDR1 LGHDT and CDR2 YNNKEL (reference sequence). The CDR3 loop spans 16 amino acids. The CDR3 here is CASSQDPSRGRTEAFF. The CDR3, as DNA: TGTGCCAGCAGCCAAGACCCGAGCAGGGGAAGGACTGAAGCTTTCTTT.

The rearrangement joins TRBV5-1 to TRBJ2-7, with unresolved D. V lost 4 bases and J 1 base, leaving 6 bases between the germline ends. Germline CDR1 and CDR2: SGHRS and YFSETQ. The length of the CDR3 is 12 residues. This CDR3 reads CASSLMSYEQYF. As DNA, the CDR3 is TGCGCCAGCAGCCTAATGTCCTACGAGCAGTACTTC.

This chain links TRBV19 with TRBJ2-7; 10 bases agree with TRBD1. Germline lookup yields CDR1 LNHDA and CDR2 SQIVND (reference sequence). The CDR3 has 14 amino acids. The ends lost 4 bases at V and 7 bases at J; junction bases unmatched: 7. The CDR3 sequence: CASSTAPGQGEQYF. CDR3 nucleotides: TGTGCCAGTAGTACGGCCCCGGGACAGGGGGAGCAGTACTTC.

This clone was detected once. This chain joins TRBV5-4 and TRBJ1-2; 9 bases agree with TRBD1. The CDR3 spans 15 residues. After removal of 5 bases from V and 3 bases from J, the junction contained 8 bases not matched to a gene. From germline, CDR1 is SGHNT and CDR2 YYREEE (reference sequence). The CDR3 bases are TGTGCCAGCAGGTTTAGGACAGGGGTTGACTATGGCTACACCTTC. It codes for CASRFRTGVDYGYTF.

The V gene is TRBV12-5, the J gene TRBJ2-7; TRBD1 might be the D (6 bases). Germline CDR1 and CDR2: LGHNT and FRNRAP. CDR3 length: 15 residues. Trimming removed 0 bases at V and 3 bases at J, with 12 bases between. The CDR3 loop is CASGLVLGQDYEQYF. The CDR3 nucleotides are TGTGCTAGTGGTTTGGTACTGGGACAAGACTACGAGCAGTACTTC.

The chain combines TRBV7-9 with TRBJ1-6; unclear D gene. In germline, CDR1 is SEHNR, CDR2 FQNEAQ (reference sequence). Trimming shortened V by 1 base and J by 5 bases, and 9 bases separated the two germline ends. The CDR3 contains 15 residues. The CDR3 loop is CASSLESYNNSPLHF. CDR3 bases: TGTGCCAGCAGCTTAGAAAGCTATAATAATTCACCCCTCCACTTT.

The chain uses TRBV7-2 and TRBJ1-6; 10 bases map to TRBD1. Trimming removed 5 bases from V and 10 bases from J; junction bases left unmatched: 5. This CDR3 is built from 14 residues. Germline V gene lookup returns CDR1 SGHTA and CDR2 FQGNSA. This CDR3 reads CASSPDRGPSPLHF. DNA for the CDR3: TGTGCCAGCAGCCCAGACAGGGGGCCATCACCCCTCCACTTT.

This clone appeared a single time. The rearrangement uses TRBV5-6 and TRBJ2-2; D uncertain. This CDR3 comprises 15 residues. CDR1 and CDR2 (germline): SGHDT, YYEEEE. V shed 0 bases and J shed 5 bases, with 11 bases lying between them. DNA for the CDR3: TGTGCCAGCAGCTTGGTGAGAGGATGGACCGGGGAGCTGTTTTTT. It encodes CASSLVRGWTGELFF. The entire variable domain, with the rest obtained from reference TRBV5-6 and TRBJ2-2, is as follows: DAGVTQSPTHLIKTRGQQVTLRCSPKSGHDTVSWYQQALGQGPQFIFQYYEEEERQRGNFPDRFSGHQFPNYSSELNVNALLLGDSALYLCASSLVRGWTGELFFGEGSRLTVL.

The chain uses TRBV12-3 or TRBV12-4 and TRBJ1-1; D is unresolved. The CDR3 length is 12 residues. Between the trimmed V and J ends, which lost 6 bases and 4 bases, there was a span of 9 bases. CDR3 loop: CASRSTVTEAFF. CDR3 in DNA: TGTGCCAGCAGGTCTACGGTCACTGAAGCTTTCTTT.

The CDR3 loop reads CASSVDGVGGQQAFF. CDR3 nucleotide sequence: TGTGCCAGCAGCGTAGACGGGGTCGGGGGACAGCAAGCTTTCTTT. The genes are TRBV9 and TRBJ1-1; 7 bases match TRBD1. This CDR3 has 15 amino acids. CDR1 and CDR2 from the germline V gene are SGDLS and YYNGEE. V dropped 0 bases and J dropped 9; count of bases not matched to a gene: 11.

The CDR3 bases are TGTGCCAGCAGGGAGGGACTAGCGGGAGTGGAGACCCAGTACTTC. It translates to CASREGLAGVETQYF. The chain joins TRBV2 to TRBJ2-5; 14 bases align to TRBD2. CDR3 length: 15 residues. Per germline, CDR1 SNHLY and CDR2 FYNNEI. V was clipped by 6 bases and J by 5 bases; unmatched bases: 5.

This clone has just one count. The gene calls are TRBV5-5 and TRBJ2-3, with a possible D match to TRBD1 (5 bases). The germline V gene encodes CDR1 SGHKS and CDR2 YYEKEE (reference sequence). The germline V and J ends were trimmed by 0 bases and 0 bases, with 8 bases remaining between them. The CDR3 sequence is 15 residues long. CDR3 sequence: CASSLEGSSTDTQYF. The CDR3 DNA sequence: TGTGCCAGCAGCTTGGAGGGGTCCAGCACAGATACGCAGTATTTT.

The chain employs TRBV6-5 and TRBJ1-1; D remains unclear. V gave up 6 bases and J gave up 3 bases, with 8 bases separating them. There are 12 residues in the CDR3. Germline V lookup: CDR1 MNHEY, CDR2 SVGAGI. The CDR3 region is CASRLDYTEAFF. CDR3 DNA sequence: TGTGCCAGCAGGCTAGACTACACTGAAGCTTTCTTT.

V gene TRBV3-1 (or the pseudogene TRBV3-2) combines with J gene TRBJ1-6; TRBD1 is a possible D gene (6 bases). CDR3 length: 19 amino acids. Germline CDR1 reads LGHDT; CDR2 reads YNNKEL (reference sequence). V lost 0 bases and J 8 bases, leaving 23 bases between the germline ends. The CDR3 is CASSQDIGYLQGDYSPLHF. For the CDR3, the DNA is TGTGCCAGCAGCCAAGATATAGGCTACCTACAGGGAGACTATTCACCCCTCCACTTT.

The chain uses TRBV4-1 and TRBJ1-4; D might be TRBD1 (5 bases). Trimming removed 0 bases at V and 6 bases at J, with 14 bases between. The germline V gene has CDR1 MGHRA and CDR2 YSYEKL. This CDR3 spans 16 amino acids. The CDR3 region is CASSQDPGDSYEKLFF. In DNA form, the CDR3 reads TGCGCCAGCAGCCAAGATCCGGGGGACTCATATGAAAAACTGTTTTTT.

The V call is TRBV5-6, the J call TRBJ2-7; a weak D match, TRBD1 (5 bases). V was clipped by 2 bases and J by 3 bases, with 9 bases between them. This CDR3 is 13 amino acids long. Germline V gene lookup returns CDR1 SGHDT and CDR2 YYEEEE. The CDR3 coding sequence is TGTGCCAGCAGCTTCGACAGCGTCTACGAGCAGTACTTC. It yields the protein CASSFDSVYEQYF.

The chain joins TRBV12-5 to TRBJ1-5, with D possibly TRBD1 on 6 matching bases. The CDR3 consists of 13 residues. Germline-derived CDR1 and CDR2 are LGHNT and FRNRAP. Trimming took 3 bases from V and 5 from J, leaving 8 bases between them. The CDR3 here is CASGLRGDQPQHF. CDR3 DNA: TGTGCTAGTGGTTTAAGGGGGGATCAGCCCCAGCATTTT.

The CDR3, as DNA: TGTGCCAGCAGCCCGGGACAGGGAATGAAGGAGCAGTACTTC. This sequence encodes CASSPGQGMKEQYF. This chain uses TRBV11-2 with TRBJ2-7; TRBD1 aligns across 9 bases. Germline CDR1 reads SGHAT; CDR2 reads FQNNGV. J was trimmed by 7 bases and V by 5 bases; bases with no gene match: 9. CDR3 length: 14 amino acids.